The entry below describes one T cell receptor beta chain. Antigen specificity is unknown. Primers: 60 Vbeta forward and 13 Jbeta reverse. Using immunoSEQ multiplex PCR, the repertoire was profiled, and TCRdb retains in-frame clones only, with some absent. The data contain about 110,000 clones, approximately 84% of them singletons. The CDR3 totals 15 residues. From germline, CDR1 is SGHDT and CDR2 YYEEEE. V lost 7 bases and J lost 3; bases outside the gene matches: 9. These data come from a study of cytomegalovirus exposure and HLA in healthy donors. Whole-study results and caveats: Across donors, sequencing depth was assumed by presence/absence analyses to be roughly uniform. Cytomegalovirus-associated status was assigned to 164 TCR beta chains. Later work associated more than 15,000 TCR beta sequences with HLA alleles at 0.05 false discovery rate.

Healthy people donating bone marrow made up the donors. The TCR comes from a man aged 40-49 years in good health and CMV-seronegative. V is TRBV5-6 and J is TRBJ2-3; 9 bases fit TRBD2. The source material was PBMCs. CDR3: CASSLWSGGTDTQYF. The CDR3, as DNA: TGTGCCAGCTCCCTGTGGAGCGGGGGGACAGATACGCAGTATTTT.